These 30 T cell receptor beta chains came from one sample sequenced in a study of patients and donors after allogeneic stem cell transplantation. Using its own MiXCR run on the RT-PCR reads, TCRdb lists one record per CDR3 protein. The table shows fewer than 500,000 distinct CDR3 sequences, with around 15% occurring only once. The specimen was blood, either unsorted or a sorted T cell fraction (not recorded which). The receptors shown here come from a human donor who was either an allogeneic HSCT recipient or a stem cell or donor lymphocyte infusion donor (not recorded which). It is not recorded whose cells these are; they may come from a transplant donor.

This clonotype occurred many times. At one of its ends the junction is not consistent with the germline gene, which may arise from a read error. The rearrangement joins TRBV2 to TRBJ2-1; the match to TRBD1 covers 10 bases. The CDR3 consists of 11 residues. Germline V gene lookup returns CDR1 SNHLY and CDR2 FYNNEI. The CDR3 loop reads CASSGQGALSF. The DNA for the CDR3 is TGTGCCAGCAGTGGACAGGGGGCTTTGAGTTTC.

The chain employs TRBV7-3 and TRBJ2-5, with 9 bases lining up with TRBD1. Trimming took 5 bases from V and 4 from J; bases not matched to a gene: 2. Germline CDR1 is SGHTA and CDR2 is FQGTGA. The CDR3 runs 13 residues. CDR3 sequence: CASSRTGAETQYF. DNA of the CDR3: TGTGCCAGCAGCAGGACAGGGGCAGAGACCCAGTACTTC.

The rearrangement links TRBV6-4 to TRBJ2-5; 7 bases agree with TRBD2. V lost 0 bases and J lost 1; bases outside the gene matches: 2. Germline lookup yields CDR1 MRHNA and CDR2 SNTAGT. The CDR3 runs 15 residues. This CDR3 reads CASSDSKRGQETQYF. CDR3 sequence (DNA): TGTGCCAGCAGTGACTCGAAGCGGGGCCAAGAGACCCAGTACTTC.

The table lists this clonotype with a few counts. This may be a read error, as it is one base from a much larger clone. This chain uses TRBV27 with TRBJ2-3; the D gene is possibly TRBD2 (5 bases). The CDR3 loop spans 13 amino acids. Germline CDR1 is MNHEY and CDR2 is SMNVEV (reference sequence). V shed 4 bases and J shed 0 bases, with 5 bases lying between them. CDR3 protein: CASSWESTDTQYF. As DNA, the CDR3 is TGTGCCAGCAGTTGGGAGAGCACAGATACGCAGTATTTT.

This clonotype came up a few times. This chain uses TRBV7-6 with TRBJ2-1; possible D gene TRBD1, 5 bases. CDR1 is SGHVS, CDR2 FNYEAQ, per germline. The CDR3 is 19 residues long. V was shortened by 0 bases and J by 8 bases, with 26 bases between the two germline ends. CDR3 DNA sequence: TGTGCCAGCAGCTTAGCGTCACGGTCTGGGGCCCCCCGCAAAGATGAGCAGTTCTTC. Its translation: CASSLASRSGAPRKDEQFF.

This chain uses TRBV27 with TRBJ2-1; 9 positions agree with TRBD2. The germline gives CDR1 MNHEY, CDR2 SMNVEV (reference sequence). The CDR3 runs to 15 residues. The V and J ends lost 2 bases and 5 bases, in that order; junction bases with no gene match: 4. In DNA, the CDR3 is TGTGCCAGCAGTTTAGGGCGGGGGGGTAACAATGAGCAGTTCTTC. Protein: CASSLGRGGNNEQFF.

The CDR3 DNA reads TGTGCCAGCAGTTCACAGCGGGGCCTGTCCAATGAGCAGTTCTTC. Protein product: CASSSQRGLSNEQFF. The chain carries TRBV6-2 or TRBV6-3 and TRBJ2-1; TRBD2 matches 7 bases. The CDR3 is 15 amino acids. V was clipped by 4 bases and J by 6 bases; unmatched bases: 9. CDR1 is MNHEY and CDR2 is SVGEGT in the germline V gene.

The chain is built from TRBV6-5 and TRBJ2-5; 9 positions match TRBD2. This CDR3 contains 16 residues. V lost 4 bases to trimming and J lost 1 base; unmatched junction nucleotides: 7. CDR1 and CDR2 (germline): MNHEY, SVGAGI. CDR3 sequence: CASSSFPTSGQETQYF. The CDR3 DNA is TGTGCCAGCAGTTCCTTCCCGACTAGCGGCCAAGAGACCCAGTACTTC.

The chain couples TRBV12-3 or TRBV12-4 to TRBJ1-5, with D possibly being TRBD1 (5 bases). CDR3 size: 12 residues. Trimming stripped 4 bases from V and 7 bases from J, with 8 bases between. CDR3 DNA sequence: TGTGCCAGCAGTTGGGGGTTGCAGCCCCAGCATTTT. Translated, it gives CASSWGLQPQHF.

This clonotype was counted only a few times. Germline is not matched at one junction end, which may reflect a read error. V usage is TRBV14 and J usage is TRBJ1-5, with D perhaps matching TRBD1 (5 bases). CDR3 length: 13 residues. Germline values: CDR1 SGHDN, CDR2 FVKESK. As DNA, the CDR3 is TGTGCCAGCGCCCCGGGGACCAATCATCCCCAGCATTTT. It encodes CASAPGTNHPQHF.

This clonotype has just a few counts. V usage is TRBV12-3 or TRBV12-4 and J usage is TRBJ1-2; D is unclear. The V end lost 5 bases, the J end lost 7 bases, and 11 bases lay between the germline ends. CDR3 size: 12 residues. The CDR3 DNA reads as TGTGCCAGCAGTCTTCGGGCCCTTGGCTACACCTTC. Its protein product is CASSLRALGYTF.

The chain couples TRBV20-1 to TRBJ2-2; TRBD2 aligns across 11 bases. The CDR3 runs to 16 residues. The V gene's germline CDR1 is DFQATT and CDR2 SNEGSKA (reference sequence). Trimming took 0 bases from V and 5 from J; bases not matched to a gene: 5. CDR3 loop: CSARDRLAGGTGELFF. The CDR3 DNA reads as TGCAGTGCTAGAGATAGGCTAGCGGGAGGAACCGGGGAGCTGTTTTTT.

The chain links TRBV10-3 to TRBJ2-2; TRBD1 matches at 7 bases. V dropped 3 bases and J dropped 7; count of bases not matched to a gene: 8. The CDR3 sequence is 15 residues long. The germline V gene has CDR1 ENHRY and CDR2 SYGVKD. CDR3 region: CAISDGTDGIGELFF. In DNA form, the CDR3 reads TGTGCCATCAGTGATGGGACAGACGGTATCGGGGAGCTGTTTTTT.

The chain is built from TRBV11-2 and TRBJ1-1; no firm D call. The CDR3 covers 15 residues. CDR1 is SGHAT and CDR2 is FQNNGV in the germline V gene. Trimming left V 5 bases short and J 1 base short, with 14 bases between. The CDR3 nucleotides are TGTGCCAGCAGCCCGAGAAGTTGGGAGAACACTGAAGCTTTCTTT. This encodes CASSPRSWENTEAFF.

This chain links TRBV11-2 with TRBJ1-2; TRBD1 is a possible D gene (6 bases). V shed 0 bases and J shed 8 bases, with 16 bases lying between them. CDR3 length: 15 amino acids. Germline assignment: CDR1 SGHAT and CDR2 FQNNGV. The CDR3 nucleotides read TGTGCCAGCAGCTTAGATGATGGCAGGGGTAGAGGCTACACCTTC. Its translation: CASSLDDGRGRGYTF.

This clonotype has at least ten counts. V usage is TRBV7-6 and J usage is TRBJ2-2; possibly TRBD2 for D (5 bases). The CDR3 length is 14 residues. The germline V gene encodes CDR1 SGHVS and CDR2 FNYEAQ. The V end was cut by 1 base, the J end by 6 bases, with 9 bases between. Here the CDR3 DNA reads TGTGCCAGCAGCTTAGTGCCGGGGTCCGGGGAGCTGTTTTTT. It encodes CASSLVPGSGELFF.

This rearrangement joins TRBV6-2 or TRBV6-3 to TRBJ2-3; 8 bases fit TRBD1. CDR1 and CDR2 from the germline V gene are MNHEY and SVGEGT. The junction had 7 bases not matched to a gene; V was cut back by 6 bases and J by 11 bases. CDR3 length: 12 residues. The DNA of the CDR3 is TGTGCCAGCAGACACGGACAGGGTCAGCAGTATTTT. Translated: CASRHGQGQQYF.

The genes are TRBV10-3 and TRBJ2-7; D is ambiguous. CDR3 length: 14 amino acids. With 8 bases removed from V and 0 bases from J, the gap between germline ends came to 14 bases. CDR1 ENHRY and CDR2 SYGVKD come from the germline V gene. The CDR3 is CAIGKGGSSYEQYF. CDR3 DNA: TGTGCCATCGGTAAGGGTGGGTCCTCCTACGAGCAGTACTTC.

This chain joins TRBV24-1 and TRBJ2-1; 8 bases line up with TRBD2. This CDR3 is built from 13 residues. CDR1 and CDR2 (germline): KGHDR, SFDVKD. J was trimmed by 7 bases and V by 8 bases; bases with no gene match: 6. For the CDR3, the DNA is TGTGCCACCACCAAGTCGGGGGGGAATGAGCAGTTCTTC. The encoded protein is CATTKSGGNEQFF.

This clonotype has at least ten counts. The rearrangement uses TRBV12-3 or TRBV12-4 and TRBJ1-6; a possible D gene is TRBD1 (5 bases). The CDR3 has 14 amino acids. V was trimmed by 3 bases and J by 7 bases, leaving 10 bases between them. This CDR3 reads CASSFRQGNSPLHF. The CDR3 DNA is TGTGCCAGCAGTTTCCGGCAGGGAAATTCACCCCTCCACTTT.

V usage is TRBV4-3 and J usage is TRBJ2-1, with 10 nucleotides matching TRBD2. This CDR3 is built from 19 residues. Trimming removed 0 bases from V and 8 bases from J; junction bases left unmatched: 16. Germline V gene sequence: CDR1 LGHNA, CDR2 YSLEER. The CDR3 nucleotides are TGCGCCAGCAGCCAAGATCCCTACCGGTGTAGCGGGGGGAAGGATGAGCAGTTCTTC. It encodes CASSQDPYRCSGGKDEQFF.

V usage is TRBV9 and J usage is TRBJ2-7; the D is unclear. Germline V CDR1 and CDR2: SGDLS, YYNGEE. V was clipped by 2 bases and J by 2 bases, with 14 bases between them. The CDR3 spans 15 residues. The CDR3 reads CASSVNSQAAYEQYF. The DNA for the CDR3 is TGTGCCAGCAGCGTTAACTCCCAGGCCGCCTACGAGCAGTACTTC.

The gene calls are TRBV20-1 and TRBJ2-2; TRBD2 matches at 10 bases. The V and J ends lost 0 bases and 3 bases, in that order; junction bases with no gene match: 10. CDR1 and CDR2 from the germline V gene are DFQATT and SNEGSKA (reference sequence). The CDR3 runs 18 residues. The CDR3 region has the DNA TGCAGTGCTAGAGATCTGCGAGCGGGAGGGCCAGACACCGGGGAGCTGTTTTTT. This codes for CSARDLRAGGPDTGELFF.

This chain connects TRBV27 to TRBJ2-1; TRBD2 aligns across 12 bases. In germline, CDR1 is MNHEY, CDR2 SMNVEV (reference sequence). The CDR3 totals 14 residues. With V trimmed by 5 bases and J by 10 bases, 6 bases remained unmatched. The CDR3 sequence: CASSRTSGIREQFF. The CDR3 DNA reads as TGTGCCAGCAGTAGGACTAGCGGGATTCGCGAGCAGTTCTTC.

This clonotype was found a few times. The CDR3 DNA is TGTGCCAGCAGCACCCGGGGTAGCGGGAGCGATGAGCAGTTCTTC. This sequence encodes CASSTRGSGSDEQFF. This chain links TRBV7-9 with TRBJ2-1; 9 bases align to TRBD2. J was trimmed by 8 bases and V by 5 bases; bases with no gene match: 10. CDR3 size: 15 residues. From germline, CDR1 is SEHNR and CDR2 FQNEAQ (reference sequence). The full variable domain, completed using reference TRBV7-9 and TRBJ2-1, is DTGVSQNPRHKITKRGQNVTFRCDPISEHNRLYWYRQTLGQGPEFLTYFQNEAQLEKSRLLSDRFSAERPKGSFSTLEIQRTEQGDSAMYLCASSTRGSGSDEQFFGPGTRLTVL.

This chain joins TRBV12-5 and TRBJ2-1, with TRBD1 identical over 7 bases. This CDR3 has 16 amino acids. The junction had 10 bases not matched to a gene; V was cut back by 4 bases and J by 4 bases. CDR1 LGHNT and CDR2 FRNRAP come from the germline V gene. CDR3 residues: CASGSYPRTGYNEQFF. DNA of the CDR3: TGTGCTAGTGGTTCATACCCCCGGACAGGTTACAATGAGCAGTTCTTC.

The chain carries TRBV12-3 or TRBV12-4 and TRBJ2-1, with 10 positions matching TRBD1. This CDR3 spans 16 amino acids. V lost 1 base, J lost 2 bases, and 2 bases stayed unmatched. The DNA of the CDR3 is TGTGCCAGCAGTTTAGTGACAGGGGGCGCCTACAATGAGCAGTTCTTC. Translating it yields CASSLVTGGAYNEQFF.

This clonotype was seen a handful of times. The chain recombines TRBV27 with TRBJ2-5; 10 bases line up with TRBD2. V dropped 5 bases and J dropped 5; count of bases not matched to a gene: 8. The germline V gene encodes CDR1 MNHEY and CDR2 SMNVEV (reference sequence). The CDR3 totals 15 residues. CDR3: CASSRLAGVWETQYF. The CDR3 nucleotides read TGTGCCAGCAGTAGGCTAGCGGGGGTATGGGAGACCCAGTACTTC.

This clonotype was observed a few times. The chain has TRBV6-8 and TRBJ2-2; D remains unclear. The CDR3 runs to 14 residues. CDR1 MNHGY and CDR2 SAAAGT come from the germline V gene. Between the trimmed V and J ends, which lost 6 bases and 2 bases, there was a span of 10 bases. The CDR3 DNA is TGTGCCAGCAGGGGTATACCAAACACCGGGGAGCTGTTTTTT. This codes for CASRGIPNTGELFF.

The table lists this clonotype with a few counts. The rearrangement uses TRBV7-3 and TRBJ2-1, with 8 bases matching TRBD1. Germline values: CDR1 SGHTA, CDR2 FQGTGA. The V and J ends lost 5 bases and 4 bases, in that order; junction bases with no gene match: 13. This CDR3 contains 17 residues. The CDR3 protein is CASSQTGGRGSYNEQFF. DNA of the CDR3: TGTGCCAGCAGCCAAACAGGGGGAAGGGGTTCGTACAATGAGCAGTTCTTC. Using reference TRBV7-3 and TRBJ2-1 for the parts outside the CDR3, the full variable domain is GAGVSQTPSNKVTEKGKYVELRCDPISGHTALYWYRQSLGQGPEFLIYFQGTGAADDSGLPNDRFFAVRPEGSVSTLKIQRTERGDSAVYLCASSQTGGRGSYNEQFFGPGTRLTVL.